The rows below give T cell receptor beta chains drawn from one sample of a study of blood T cell repertoires in COVID-19. Generated by immunoSEQ multiplex PCR, the TCRdb table keeps only in-frame clones and is missing some. The repertoire holds about 60,000 clones, almost 90% seen once, with approximately 18% in the top ten. The material sequenced was peripheral blood. The receptors derive from an elderly woman with active COVID-19. CDR3s include the opening cysteine and the closing phenylalanine or tryptophan. A D gene is named only where the DNA matches it firmly. Size is stated for part of the rows, as once, few or many counts, or as a class when the clone is expanded.

j_call: TRBJ2-3
d_call: TRBD1
v_call: TRBV2
clone_size: -
cdr3_nt: TGTGCCAGCATGGGGACAGGGGGTTCTAGCGTAGGAGCAGATACGCAGTATTTT
cdr3_aa: CASMGTGGSSVGADTQYF

j_call: TRBJ2-5
d_call: -
v_call: TRBV4-3
clone_size: -
cdr3_nt: TGCGCCAGCAGCCAAGATGTGACCGGGGGTGAAGAGACCCAGTACTTC
cdr3_aa: CASSQDVTGGEETQYF

j_call: TRBJ2-3
d_call: -
v_call: TRBV29-1
clone_size: -
cdr3_nt: TGCAGCGTTGACGCCCGGCGGGGGCCTCGCACAGATACGCAGTATTTT
cdr3_aa: CSVDARRGPRTDTQYF

j_call: TRBJ2-7
d_call: -
v_call: TRBV28
clone_size: -
cdr3_nt: TGTGCCAGCAGCAACCCAGGCTACGAGCAGTACTTC
cdr3_aa: CASSNPGYEQYF

j_call: TRBJ2-1
d_call: -
v_call: TRBV9
clone_size: -
cdr3_nt: TGTGCCAGCAGCGTAGAATCCCGGGTCCAGTCCGAACAGTTCTTC
cdr3_aa: CASSVESRVQSEQFF

j_call: TRBJ2-3
d_call: TRBD2
v_call: TRBV5-6
clone_size: -
cdr3_nt: TGTGCCAGCACGAGACTGGCGGGGGGATCCACAGATACGCAGTATTTT
cdr3_aa: CASTRLAGGSTDTQYF

j_call: TRBJ2-2
d_call: TRBD2
v_call: TRBV9
clone_size: -
cdr3_nt: TGTGCCAGCACCTATAGCGGGGGGGCCAACACCGGGGAGCTGTTTTTT
cdr3_aa: CASTYSGGANTGELFF

j_call: TRBJ2-7
d_call: TRBD2
v_call: TRBV5-4
clone_size: -
cdr3_nt: TGTGCCAGCAGTGGGGGGGCGAGCGGGGGTCTCAAGGACGAGCAGTACTTC
cdr3_aa: CASSGGASGGLKDEQYF

j_call: TRBJ2-7
d_call: -
v_call: TRBV6-6
clone_size: -
cdr3_nt: TGTGCCAGCACACCGACTCTCTCCTACGAGCAGTACTTC
cdr3_aa: CASTPTLSYEQYF

j_call: TRBJ1-4
d_call: TRBD1
v_call: TRBV2
clone_size: -
cdr3_nt: TGTGCCAGCAACCGGGGACAGAATGAAAAACTGTTTTTT
cdr3_aa: CASNRGQNEKLFF

j_call: TRBJ1-5
d_call: TRBD1
v_call: TRBV6-5
clone_size: -
cdr3_nt: TGTGCCAGCAAGGGGGCTCCCGGTTCCCAGCCCCAGCATTTT
cdr3_aa: CASKGAPGSQPQHF

j_call: TRBJ2-2
d_call: -
v_call: TRBV9
clone_size: -
cdr3_nt: TGTGCCAGCAGCGTAGAACTGAACACCGGGGAGCTGTTTTTT
cdr3_aa: CASSVELNTGELFF

j_call: TRBJ2-2
d_call: -
v_call: TRBV4-2
clone_size: -
cdr3_nt: TGTGCCAGCAGCCAAGATCCCGGGGGGAACACCGGGGAGCTGTTTTTT
cdr3_aa: CASSQDPGGNTGELFF

j_call: TRBJ1-1
d_call: -
v_call: TRBV5-1
clone_size: -
cdr3_nt: TGCGCCAGCAGCTTGGTAGTCAACACTGAAGCTTTCTTT
cdr3_aa: CASSLVVNTEAFF

j_call: TRBJ2-7
d_call: -
v_call: TRBV2
clone_size: -
cdr3_nt: TGTGCCAGCAGTGGGAACAGATACGAGCAGTACTTC
cdr3_aa: CASSGNRYEQYF

j_call: TRBJ2-7
d_call: -
v_call: TRBV19
clone_size: -
cdr3_nt: TGTGCCAGTAGTAGGGGAAGCGGCGCCTACGAGCAGTACTTC
cdr3_aa: CASSRGSGAYEQYF

j_call: TRBJ2-7
d_call: -
v_call: TRBV4-3
clone_size: -
cdr3_nt: TGCGCCAGCAGCCGTGCGTTGGCAGGCCTCGACGAGCAGTACTTC
cdr3_aa: CASSRALAGLDEQYF

j_call: TRBJ2-3
d_call: -
v_call: TRBV7-3
clone_size: -
cdr3_nt: TGTGCCAGCAGCCAAACTAGCAGCCAAGGGGATACGCAGTATTTT
cdr3_aa: CASSQTSSQGDTQYF

j_call: TRBJ1-2
d_call: -
v_call: TRBV4-1
clone_size: -
cdr3_nt: TGCGCCAGCAGCCAAGAAGGGGGAGGGGTCGGCTATGGCTACACCTTC
cdr3_aa: CASSQEGGGVGYGYTF

j_call: TRBJ1-5
d_call: -
v_call: TRBV4-3
clone_size: -
cdr3_nt: TGCGCCAGCAGCCAAACCTGGGCAGGGGATCAGCCCCAGCATTTT
cdr3_aa: CASSQTWAGDQPQHF

j_call: TRBJ2-1
d_call: -
v_call: TRBV13
clone_size: once
cdr3_nt: TGTGCCAGCAGCGAAGATTCCAGCGCTAGCCCCAATGAGCAGTTCTTC
cdr3_aa: CASSEDSSASPNEQFF

j_call: TRBJ2-5
d_call: -
v_call: TRBV11-1
clone_size: -
cdr3_nt: TGTGCCACCTCTAGCGCCGAGACCCAGTACTTC
cdr3_aa: CATSSAETQYF

j_call: TRBJ1-1
d_call: TRBD1
v_call: TRBV7-2
clone_size: -
cdr3_nt: TGTGCCAGCAGCCGTAGACAGGGTTCTGAAGCTTTCTTT
cdr3_aa: CASSRRQGSEAFF

j_call: TRBJ1-1
d_call: -
v_call: TRBV9
clone_size: -
cdr3_nt: TGTGCCAGCAAAGGAGAGTGGAACACTGAAGCTTTCTTT
cdr3_aa: CASKGEWNTEAFF

j_call: TRBJ2-5
d_call: TRBD2
v_call: TRBV4-1
clone_size: -
cdr3_nt: TGCGCCAGCAGCCAAGACCCTAGCGGGGGGGAGACCCAGTACTTC
cdr3_aa: CASSQDPSGGETQYF

j_call: TRBJ2-2
d_call: -
v_call: TRBV5-6
clone_size: -
cdr3_nt: TGTGCCAGCAGCCGTCGAGGGGGGAACACCGGGGAGCTGTTTTTT
cdr3_aa: CASSRRGGNTGELFF

j_call: TRBJ2-7
d_call: -
v_call: TRBV7-8
clone_size: -
cdr3_nt: TGTGCCAGCAGCTTAGTTGGGGCCCCGAGCTCCTACGAGCAGTACTTC
cdr3_aa: CASSLVGAPSSYEQYF

j_call: TRBJ1-6
d_call: -
v_call: TRBV7-6
clone_size: -
cdr3_nt: TGTGCCAGCAGCTTACTCGAAGGGAGCTCCTATAATTCACCCCTCCACTTT
cdr3_aa: CASSLLEGSSYNSPLHF

j_call: TRBJ2-4
d_call: -
v_call: TRBV4-1
clone_size: -
cdr3_nt: TGCGCCAGCAGCCAAGGTCCTCCCGGAGGAAACATTCAGTACTTC
cdr3_aa: CASSQGPPGGNIQYF

j_call: TRBJ2-2
d_call: -
v_call: TRBV2
clone_size: -
cdr3_nt: TGTGCCAGCAGTGAAAGCTACAGCAACACCGGGGAGCTGTTTTTT
cdr3_aa: CASSESYSNTGELFF

j_call: TRBJ2-7
d_call: -
v_call: TRBV20-1
clone_size: -
cdr3_nt: TGCAGTGCTAGTCAGGGCTCCTACGAGCAGTACTTC
cdr3_aa: CSASQGSYEQYF

j_call: TRBJ1-5
d_call: TRBD1
v_call: TRBV4-1
clone_size: once
cdr3_nt: TGCGCCAGCAGCCAAGAGAAAGGGACAGGGGGTTACCAGCCCCAGCATTTT
cdr3_aa: CASSQEKGTGGYQPQHF

j_call: TRBJ2-5
d_call: TRBD2
v_call: TRBV7-2
clone_size: -
cdr3_nt: TGTGCCAGCAGCTTTCCCGGGACTAGTGAGTTTAGCCAGTACTTC
cdr3_aa: CASSFPGTSEFSQYF

j_call: TRBJ1-1
d_call: TRBD1
v_call: TRBV29-1
clone_size: -
cdr3_nt: TGCAGCGTGGGGATCGGACAGGGAAGGACTGAAGCTTTCTTT
cdr3_aa: CSVGIGQGRTEAFF

j_call: TRBJ1-4
d_call: -
v_call: TRBV6-1
clone_size: -
cdr3_nt: TGTGCCAGCAGTGAAGGCGGAGTCTACCCCCAAAAACTGTTTTTT
cdr3_aa: CASSEGGVYPQKLFF

j_call: TRBJ2-5
d_call: -
v_call: TRBV6-6
clone_size: few
cdr3_nt: TGTGCCAGCAGCGTGGGGCGGGGACCTGTGGGGGACCAGTACTTC
cdr3_aa: CASSVGRGPVGDQYF

j_call: TRBJ2-2
d_call: -
v_call: TRBV7-8
clone_size: once
cdr3_nt: TGTGCCAGCACTATGGACAGAGTAAGGCCGAACACCGGGGAGCTGTTTTTT
cdr3_aa: CASTMDRVRPNTGELFF

j_call: TRBJ2-1
d_call: TRBD2
v_call: TRBV5-6
clone_size: -
cdr3_nt: TGTGCCAGCAGTCGGGACTATGCCTACAATGAGCAGTTCTTC
cdr3_aa: CASSRDYAYNEQFF

j_call: TRBJ1-2
d_call: TRBD1
v_call: TRBV9
clone_size: -
cdr3_nt: TGTGCCAGCAGCCCCCCAGGGGGCGTCTATGGCTACACCTTC
cdr3_aa: CASSPPGGVYGYTF

j_call: TRBJ2-7
d_call: -
v_call: TRBV29-1
clone_size: -
cdr3_nt: TGCAGCGTTGCTGAGCCACTCTTTCAGGGGAAATCATCCTACGAGCAGTACTTC
cdr3_aa: CSVAEPLFQGKSSYEQYF

j_call: TRBJ2-7
d_call: TRBD2
v_call: TRBV7-2
clone_size: few
cdr3_nt: TGTGCCAGCAGCCGGACTAGCTTCCACGAGCAGTACTTC
cdr3_aa: CASSRTSFHEQYF

j_call: TRBJ2-7
d_call: TRBD1
v_call: TRBV30
clone_size: few
cdr3_nt: TGTGCCTGGAGCCTAACAGGGGGCTTTGAGCAGTACTTC
cdr3_aa: CAWSLTGGFEQYF

j_call: TRBJ2-1
d_call: TRBD1
v_call: TRBV7-3
clone_size: once
cdr3_nt: TGTGCCAGCAGCTCAGCCGGGACAGCTTCCGTCAATGAGCAGTTCTTC
cdr3_aa: CASSSAGTASVNEQFF

j_call: TRBJ1-2
d_call: -
v_call: TRBV19
clone_size: once
cdr3_nt: TGTGCCAGTAGTGAGGGGGTTTATGGCTACACCTTC
cdr3_aa: CASSEGVYGYTF

j_call: TRBJ2-7
d_call: TRBD2
v_call: TRBV7-2
clone_size: few
cdr3_nt: TGTGCCAGCAGCTCCGGGGGGGCCTACGAGCAGTACTTC
cdr3_aa: CASSSGGAYEQYF

j_call: TRBJ1-1
d_call: TRBD1
v_call: TRBV6-1
clone_size: -
cdr3_nt: TGTGCCAGCAGTGAATACGCCGGAGGACAGGGCGGGAACACTGAAGCTTTCTTT
cdr3_aa: CASSEYAGGQGGNTEAFF

j_call: TRBJ2-3
d_call: TRBD1
v_call: TRBV7-7
clone_size: -
cdr3_nt: TGTGCTAGCAGCTTAGGGGGACAGGGCACAGATACGCAGTATTTT
cdr3_aa: CASSLGGQGTDTQYF

j_call: TRBJ2-4
d_call: -
v_call: TRBV20-1
clone_size: -
cdr3_nt: TGCAGTGCCCCTGCGGGGAACATTCAGTACTTC
cdr3_aa: CSAPAGNIQYF

j_call: TRBJ1-6
d_call: TRBD1
v_call: TRBV7-2
clone_size: -
cdr3_nt: TGTGCCAGCAGCTTAATTGGGACAGGGGGTAATTCACCCCTCCACTTT
cdr3_aa: CASSLIGTGGNSPLHF

j_call: TRBJ2-5
d_call: TRBD1
v_call: TRBV6-6
clone_size: -
cdr3_nt: TGTGCCAGCACCTCGCGATACAGGGGAGAGACCCAGTACTTC
cdr3_aa: CASTSRYRGETQYF

j_call: TRBJ1-5
d_call: -
v_call: TRBV18
clone_size: -
cdr3_nt: TGTGCCAGCTCACCATGGGGCGCCCATAGCAATCAGCCCCAGCATTTT
cdr3_aa: CASSPWGAHSNQPQHF